A single sample is the source of the 32 T cell receptor beta chains below, sequenced in a study of blood T cell repertoires in COVID-19. TCRdb's table, derived via immunoSEQ multiplex PCR, lists solely in-frame clones and lacks some. The table records about 140,000 clones, over 70% of them present only once. The specimen was PBMCs or T cells enriched from blood (not recorded which). These receptors originate from a man aged 65 to 85 who had been exposed to COVID-19.

The chain is built from TRBV18 and TRBJ2-6; D is uncertain. CDR1 and CDR2 from the germline V gene are KGHSH and LQKENI. V lost 6 bases, J lost 1 base, and 13 bases lay in between. This CDR3 contains 16 residues. The CDR3: CASSRPELSGANVLTF. CDR3 bases: TGTGCCAGCTCGCGGCCGGAATTATCTGGGGCCAACGTCCTGACTTTC.

As DNA, the CDR3 is TGTGCCAGCGGACGAGGACAGGGCAATTCACCCCTCCACTTT. Translating it yields CASGRGQGNSPLHF. The rearrangement uses TRBV6-5 and TRBJ1-6; the match to TRBD1 covers 8 bases. The CDR3 is made up of 14 amino acids. Germline CDR1 reads MNHEY; CDR2 reads SVGAGI. The V segment lost 8 bases and the J segment 7 bases; nucleotides outside the gene matches: 7.

This chain uses TRBV9 with TRBJ2-7; 12 bases are shared with TRBD2. CDR3 length: 16 amino acids. V lost 4 bases and J lost 1; bases outside the gene matches: 6. The germline gives CDR1 SGDLS, CDR2 YYNGEE. CDR3 sequence: CASSPTSGRRSYEQYF. The CDR3 DNA follows: TGTGCCAGCAGCCCGACTAGCGGGAGACGATCCTACGAGCAGTACTTC.

The V and J genes are TRBV18 and TRBJ1-1; D call uncertain. The CDR3 runs to 15 residues. Trimming cost V 3 bases and J 2 bases, with 13 bases left between them. Germline loops: CDR1 KGHSH, CDR2 LQKENI. Here the CDR3 reads CASSPSNSGNTEAFF. As DNA, the CDR3 is TGTGCCAGCTCACCTTCGAACAGTGGAAACACTGAAGCTTTCTTT.

V is TRBV19 and J is TRBJ1-5, with D hard to call. Germline assignment: CDR1 LNHDA and CDR2 SQIVND (reference sequence). The CDR3 has 11 amino acids. Here the CDR3 DNA reads TGTCCGCAGTGTAGCAATCAGCCCCAGCATTTT. This codes for CPQCSNQPQHF. Variable domain in full (rest from reference TRBV19 and TRBJ1-5): DGGITQSPKYLFRKEGQNVTLSCEQNLNHDAMYWYRQDPGQGLRLIYYSQIVNDFQKGDIAEGYSVSREKKESFPLTVTSAQKNPTAFYLCPQCSNQPQHFGDGTRLSIL.

The chain is built from TRBV3-1 (or the pseudogene TRBV3-2) and TRBJ1-3; no clear D gene. Trimming pared 4 bases from V and 2 bases from J, leaving 9 bases between. This CDR3 is 14 amino acids long. Germline V gene sequence: CDR1 LGHDT, CDR2 YNNKEL (reference sequence). The CDR3 nucleotides are TGTGCCAGCAGCCGTCGGGAAACTGGAAACACCATATATTTT. This sequence encodes CASSRRETGNTIYF.

This clone came up many times. V usage is TRBV9 and J usage is TRBJ2-7, with TRBD2 matching over 11 bases. J lost 2 bases, V lost 2 bases, and 6 bases had no gene match. CDR3 length equals 16 residues. Germline assignment: CDR1 SGDLS and CDR2 YYNGEE. In DNA, the CDR3 is TGTGCCAGCAGCGTGGCTACTAGCGGGGGAACCTACGAGCAGTACTTC. Protein product: CASSVATSGGTYEQYF.

This chain links TRBV6-4 with TRBJ1-1, with D perhaps TRBD1 (6 bases). Germline-derived CDR1 and CDR2 are MRHNA and SNTAGT. The V end lost 5 bases, the J end lost 5 bases, and 12 bases lay between the germline ends. The CDR3 sequence is 13 residues long. The CDR3 spells CASSYLRGTEAFF. CDR3 bases: TGTGCCAGCAGTTATCTGAGGGGGACTGAAGCTTTCTTT.

The chain carries TRBV3-1 (or the pseudogene TRBV3-2) and TRBJ1-3; D gene ambiguous. Germline V gives CDR1 LGHDT, CDR2 YNNKEL (reference sequence). This CDR3 spans 13 amino acids. The V gene lost 6 bases and the J gene lost 3 bases, with 9 bases spanning the gap. As DNA, the CDR3 is TGTGCCAGCAGTCGTTCCCTTGGAAACACCATATATTTT. Translation: CASSRSLGNTIYF.

The rearrangement joins TRBV2 to TRBJ2-7, with 7 bases fitting TRBD1. Unmatched junction bases numbered 4, after V lost 6 bases and J lost 8 bases. Germline V gene sequence: CDR1 SNHLY, CDR2 FYNNEI. This CDR3 comprises 11 residues. CDR3 residues: CASSTGVQQYF. Written as DNA, the CDR3 is TGTGCCAGCAGCACAGGGGTGCAGCAGTACTTC. Looking up the rest from reference TRBV2 and TRBJ2-7 gives the full variable domain: EPEVTQTPSHQVTQMGQEVILRCVPISNHLYFYWYRQILGQKVEFLVSFYNNEISEKSEIFDDQFSVERPDGSNFTLKIRSTKLEDSAMYFCASSTGVQQYFGPGTRLTVT.

This sequence joins TRBV19 and TRBJ1-1; D remains ambiguous. CDR1 LNHDA and CDR2 SQIVND come from the germline V gene (reference sequence). The CDR3 is 15 amino acids. V was trimmed by 7 bases and J by 0 bases, leaving 15 bases between them. The CDR3 nucleotides read TGTGCCAGTACCGCACTGCCACCAATGAACACTGAAGCTTTCTTT. This translates into CASTALPPMNTEAFF.

The chain couples TRBV7-2 to TRBJ2-7; TRBD1 aligns across 11 bases. This CDR3 comprises 15 residues. With 6 bases clipped from V and 0 bases from J, the junction kept 4 bases outside the gene matches. Germline CDR1 SGHTA, CDR2 FQGNSA. In DNA form, the CDR3 reads TGTGCCAGCAGTATGGGGACAGGGGGCTCCTACGAGCAGTACTTC. Amino acid sequence: CASSMGTGGSYEQYF.

The rearrangement uses TRBV19 and TRBJ1-5; 9 bases match TRBD1. Germline loops: CDR1 LNHDA, CDR2 SQIVND (reference sequence). The CDR3 is 16 amino acids. With V trimmed by 5 bases and J by 3 bases, 8 bases remained unmatched. CDR3 nucleotides: TGTGCCAGTAGTGCAGGACAGGGGATAAACAATCAGCCCCAGCATTTT. Amino acid sequence: CASSAGQGINNQPQHF.

V gene TRBV7-9 combines with J gene TRBJ1-1; perhaps TRBD1 as D (5 bases). Germline lookup yields CDR1 SEHNR and CDR2 FQNEAQ (reference sequence). V lost 4 bases, J lost 7 bases, and 13 bases lay in between. This CDR3 region has 13 residues. The CDR3 DNA follows: TGTGCCAGCAGCTCAAGCGGGGCATTTGAAGCTTTCTTT. Amino acids: CASSSSGAFEAFF.

The chain uses TRBV19 and TRBJ2-7; 10 bases are shared with TRBD1. Germline V gene data show CDR1 as LNHDA and CDR2 as SQIVND (reference sequence). This CDR3 region has 14 residues. V lost 10 bases, J lost 3 bases, and 9 bases stayed unmatched. The CDR3 DNA reads TGTGCCACGCAACGGACAGGGGGAATCTACGAGCAGTACTTC. It codes for CATQRTGGIYEQYF.

V usage is TRBV3-1 (or the pseudogene TRBV3-2) and J usage is TRBJ2-7, with D possibly TRBD2 on 6 matching bases. Trimming stripped 6 bases from V and 3 bases from J, with 6 bases between. Per germline, CDR1 LGHDT and CDR2 YNNKEL (reference sequence). The CDR3 runs 11 residues. The CDR3 region has the DNA TGTGCCAGCAGTAGCGGCTACGAGCAGTACTTC. Translation: CASSSGYEQYF.

The chain links TRBV7-9 to TRBJ1-1; the D gene is possibly TRBD1 (6 bases). CDR3 size: 13 residues. In germline, CDR1 is SEHNR, CDR2 FQNEAQ (reference sequence). Trimming took off 6 bases at V and 2 bases at J, with 10 bases between the two ends. The DNA of the CDR3 is TGTGCCAGCAGAAGCAGGGGAAACACTGAAGCTTTCTTT. Protein: CASRSRGNTEAFF. Full variable domain (remainder filled in from reference TRBV7-9 and TRBJ1-1): DTGVSQNPRHKITKRGQNVTFRCDPISEHNRLYWYRQTLGQGPEFLTYFQNEAQLEKSRLLSDRFSAERPKGSFSTLEIQRTEQGDSAMYLCASRSRGNTEAFFGQGTRLTVV.

V usage is TRBV5-1 and J usage is TRBJ1-3; 7 nucleotides agree with TRBD1. There are 17 residues in the CDR3. Per the germline V gene, CDR1 is SGHRS and CDR2 is YFSETQ. Trimming took 0 bases from V and 2 from J; bases not matched to a gene: 8. For the CDR3, the DNA is TGCGCCAGCAGCTTGGGAAACAGGGGCCCCACTGGAAACACCATATATTTT. Translated, it gives CASSLGNRGPTGNTIYF.

J is TRBJ1-5 and V is TRBV12-3 or TRBV12-4; no firm D call. Trimming took off 2 bases at V and 6 bases at J, with 8 bases between the two ends. This CDR3 spans 13 amino acids. The CDR3: CASSLQSLQPQHF. The DNA of the CDR3 is TGTGCCAGCAGTTTACAGTCGCTTCAGCCCCAGCATTTT.

This clone occurred a few times. The CDR3: CASSEYRGHGNTIYF. As DNA, the CDR3 is TGTGCCAGCAGTGAGTACAGGGGGCATGGAAACACCATATATTTT. V is TRBV6-1 and J is TRBJ1-3, with 9 bases identical to TRBD1. After removal of 3 bases from V and 3 bases from J, the junction contained 3 bases not matched to a gene. Germline V gene lookup returns CDR1 MNHNS and CDR2 SASEGT. The CDR3 sequence is 15 residues long.

The genes are TRBV11-2 and TRBJ2-2, with D hard to call. Trimming took 5 bases from V and 0 from J, leaving 4 bases between them. Germline lookup yields CDR1 SGHAT and CDR2 FQNNGV. The CDR3 sequence is 13 residues long. CDR3 in DNA: TGTGCCAGCAGCCCATCGAACACCGGGGAGCTGTTTTTT. This translates into CASSPSNTGELFF.

The sample holds one count of this clone. This chain joins TRBV27 and TRBJ1-2, with TRBD1 as a possible D gene (6 bases). V lost 6 bases and J 7 bases, leaving 18 bases between the germline ends. Germline V gene data show CDR1 as MNHEY and CDR2 as SMNVEV (reference sequence). CDR3 size: 14 residues. The CDR3 here is CASSRNRDISGYTF. For the CDR3, the DNA is TGTGCCAGCAGCCGAAACCGGGACATATCTGGCTACACCTTC.

The rearrangement links TRBV5-1 to TRBJ2-7; TRBD1 agrees at 10 bases. The CDR3 length is 15 residues. Germline CDR1 and CDR2: SGHRS and YFSETQ. Trimming took 4 bases from V and 8 from J; bases not matched to a gene: 12. CDR3 sequence: CASSPGQGSAEQQYF. The DNA of the CDR3 is TGCGCCAGCAGCCCGGGACAGGGGAGCGCTGAGCAGCAGTACTTC.

This chain joins TRBV29-1 and TRBJ2-2, with D possibly TRBD1 on 5 matching bases. CDR3 size: 11 residues. Germline CDR1 and CDR2: SQVTM and ANQGSEA. Trimming removed 4 bases from V and 7 bases from J, with 7 bases in between. CDR3 sequence: CSVGQIGELFF. The CDR3 DNA is TGCAGCGTTGGACAGATCGGGGAGCTGTTTTTT.

The J gene is TRBJ2-7, the V gene TRBV7-2; D perhaps matches TRBD1 (6 bases). Trimming took 2 bases from V and 2 from J, leaving 13 bases between them. The germline gives CDR1 SGHTA, CDR2 FQGNSA. The CDR3 covers 15 residues. CDR3: CASSLRYPGAYEQYF. In DNA form, the CDR3 reads TGTGCCAGCAGCTTAAGGTACCCAGGGGCCTACGAGCAGTACTTC. The full variable domain, rest sourced from reference TRBV7-2 and TRBJ2-7, is GAGVSQSPSNKVTEKGKDVELRCDPISGHTALYWYRQSLGQGLEFLIYFQGNSAPDKSGLPSDRFSAERTGGSVSTLTIQRTQQEDSAVYLCASSLRYPGAYEQYFGPGTRLTVT.

CDR3 coding DNA: TGCAGCGTTGCGACAGGGAAAGCTAGGTCCACCTTC. Its protein product is CSVATGKARSTF. V and J are TRBV29-1 and TRBJ1-2, with 7 bases lining up with TRBD1. This CDR3 region has 12 residues. With V trimmed by 4 bases and J by 13 bases, 12 bases remained unmatched. Germline V lookup: CDR1 SQVTM, CDR2 ANQGSEA.

This clone appeared a few times. This rearrangement joins TRBV2 to TRBJ1-1; the D is unclear. This CDR3 comprises 14 residues. CDR1 and CDR2 from the germline V gene are SNHLY and FYNNEI. V was pared by 4 bases and J by 0 bases, with 9 bases between. The CDR3 nucleotides read TGTGCCAGCAGTGCACAGAGATTGAACACTGAAGCTTTCTTT. Amino acid sequence: CASSAQRLNTEAFF. Based on the CDR3 plus reference TRBV2 and TRBJ1-1, the full variable domain is EPEVTQTPSHQVTQMGQEVILRCVPISNHLYFYWYRQILGQKVEFLVSFYNNEISEKSEIFDDQFSVERPDGSNFTLKIRSTKLEDSAMYFCASSAQRLNTEAFFGQGTRLTVV.

V gene TRBV19 combines with J gene TRBJ1-4; D uncertain. The CDR3 runs to 16 residues. CDR1 is LNHDA, CDR2 SQIVND, per germline (reference sequence). The V gene lost 8 bases and the J gene lost 0 bases, with 16 bases spanning the gap. The CDR3, as DNA: TGTGCCAGTGCCAGGTCGCAGATTGCAACTAATGAAAAACTGTTTTTT. Translation gives CASARSQIATNEKLFF. Full variable domain (remainder filled in from reference TRBV19 and TRBJ1-4): DGGITQSPKYLFRKEGQNVTLSCEQNLNHDAMYWYRQDPGQGLRLIYYSQIVNDFQKGDIAEGYSVSREKKESFPLTVTSAQKNPTAFYLCASARSQIATNEKLFFGSGTQLSVL.

The chain uses TRBV5-5 and TRBJ1-1; D is ambiguous. The germline V gene encodes CDR1 SGHKS and CDR2 YYEKEE (reference sequence). CDR3 size: 16 residues. V lost 4 bases and J 0 bases, leaving 16 bases between the germline ends. The CDR3 DNA sequence: TGTGCCAGCAGCGGCGCCGAGGGAAGGCTGAACACTGAAGCTTTCTTT. It is translated as CASSGAEGRLNTEAFF.

The chain has TRBV29-1 and TRBJ2-7, with D hard to call. The CDR3 runs to 11 residues. Trimming removed 2 bases at V and 0 bases at J, with 2 bases between. Germline V CDR1 and CDR2: SQVTM, ANQGSEA. The CDR3 here is CSVERSYEQYF. CDR3 DNA: TGCAGCGTTGAACGCTCCTACGAGCAGTACTTC.

The chain couples TRBV10-3 to TRBJ2-1; 13 bases are shared with TRBD2. CDR3 length equals 13 residues. J lost 7 bases, V lost 8 bases, and 2 bases had no gene match. Germline CDR1 ENHRY, CDR2 SYGVKD. The CDR3 DNA reads as TGTGCCATCGGACTAGCGGGAGTAAATGAGCAGTTCTTC. This gives the protein CAIGLAGVNEQFF.

The chain is built from TRBV6-4 and TRBJ1-1; possible D gene TRBD1, 6 bases. V was pared by 3 bases and J by 4 bases, with 21 bases between. This CDR3 spans 17 amino acids. The germline V gene has CDR1 MRHNA and CDR2 SNTAGT. Here the CDR3 DNA reads TGTGCCAGCAGTGATAGTGGGGGCCTCCGAGGTGGCACTGAAGCTTTCTTT. Its translation is CASSDSGGLRGGTEAFF.